One and the same sample provided the 32 T cell receptor beta chains below, sequenced in a study of T cells in Graves' hyperthyroidism and ophthalmopathy. RNA transcripts yielded amplified TCR beta CDR3 regions. First-round RT-PCR of the TCR CDR3 relied on the HTBI primer set. TCRdb recomputed calls from the multiplex PCR reads with MiXCR, one row per CDR3 protein. This table has fewer than 550,000 distinct CDR3 sequences, around a sixth appearing once. The sequencing input was blood. The source of these receptors is a woman under 30 with Graves' hyperthyroidism.

This clonotype was seen repeatedly, ten times or more. In DNA form, the CDR3 reads TGTGCCAGCAGGACAGATAGCAATCAGCCCCAGCATTTT. This sequence encodes CASRTDSNQPQHF. The gene calls are TRBV2 and TRBJ1-5; perhaps TRBD1 as D (5 bases). Germline values: CDR1 SNHLY, CDR2 FYNNEI. The CDR3 is 13 amino acids. V lost 6 bases to trimming and J lost 0 bases, with 6 bases between them.

This clonotype was observed at least ten times. The rearrangement joins TRBV30 to TRBJ1-6; 7 nucleotides match TRBD1. The CDR3 spans 14 residues. V was clipped by 3 bases and J by 9 bases; unmatched bases: 8. Germline V gene sequence: CDR1 GTSNPN, CDR2 SVGIG (reference sequence). This chain's CDR3 is CAWSHAGGGSPLHF. The CDR3 DNA reads TGTGCCTGGAGCCATGCAGGGGGTGGTTCACCCCTCCACTTT.

This clonotype was observed many times. J is TRBJ1-2 and V is TRBV28, with D tentatively TRBD1 (5 bases). Deletions cut 3 bases from V and 8 bases from J, with 13 bases between. The germline gives CDR1 MDHEN, CDR2 SYDVKM. CDR3 length: 13 residues. DNA of the CDR3: TGTGCCAGCAGTTTTCGCAGGGCGGGGGGCTACACCTTC. It encodes CASSFRRAGGYTF.

This clonotype appeared many times. CDR3 protein: CASSQEQGNYGYTF. The CDR3 nucleotides are TGTGCCAGCAGCCAAGAACAGGGGAACTATGGCTACACCTTC. V is TRBV3-1 and J is TRBJ1-2; 7 nucleotides agree with TRBD1. V gave up 0 bases and J gave up 2 bases; unmatched junction bases: 0. This CDR3 comprises 14 residues. Germline V gene data show CDR1 as LGHDT and CDR2 as YNNKEL (reference sequence).

This clonotype showed up many times. The chain recombines TRBV29-1 with TRBJ2-5, with 7 positions matching TRBD2. The CDR3 runs to 18 residues. The germline CDR1 and CDR2 sequences are SQVTM and ANQGSEA. Trimming cost V 0 bases and J 2 bases; bases outside gene matches: 15. CDR3 region: CSVEDLNPGASGQETQYF. In DNA form, the CDR3 reads TGCAGCGTTGAAGATTTGAACCCTGGGGCTAGCGGACAAGAGACCCAGTACTTC.

This clonotype was picked up many times. The genes are TRBV5-1 and TRBJ2-7; no clear D gene. The germline V gene has CDR1 SGHRS and CDR2 YFSETQ. V lost 3 bases, J lost 4 bases, and 14 bases lay in between. This CDR3 is built from 14 residues. The CDR3 region is CASSWGNGLYEQYF. In DNA form, the CDR3 reads TGCGCCAGCAGCTGGGGTAACGGGCTGTACGAGCAGTACTTC.

This clonotype has a count of ten or more. This chain links TRBV27 with TRBJ1-5; 7 nucleotides line up with TRBD1. The CDR3 totals 14 residues. CDR1 and CDR2 (germline): MNHEY, SMNVEV (reference sequence). Unmatched junction bases numbered 4, after V lost 5 bases and J lost 3 bases. This chain's CDR3 is CASSITGDNQPQHF. The CDR3 bases are TGTGCCAGCAGTATTACAGGGGACAATCAGCCCCAGCATTTT.

This clonotype occurred many times. The V call is TRBV2, the J call TRBJ1-4, with 8 bases that match TRBD1. This CDR3 comprises 14 residues. V lost 10 bases, J lost 8 bases, and 12 bases stayed unmatched. Germline CDR1 is SNHLY and CDR2 is FYNNEI. DNA of the CDR3: TGTGCCAAAAGCCGGACAGGGAATCGAGAAAAACTGTTTTTT. Its translation: CAKSRTGNREKLFF.

This clonotype was counted many times. The junction and the germline gene differ at one end; a read error may be behind it. The V call is TRBV3-1, the J call TRBJ2-3; TRBD2 matches at 7 bases. The length of the CDR3 is 15 residues. Germline CDR1 LGHDT, CDR2 YNNKEL (reference sequence). The CDR3: CASSQEAGVTDTQYF. CDR3 in DNA: TGTGCCAGCAGCCAAGAGGCGGGAGTAACAGATACACAGTATTTT.

The V gene is TRBV2, the J gene TRBJ2-5; D is ambiguous. Germline V lookup: CDR1 SNHLY, CDR2 FYNNEI. The V end lost 8 bases, the J end lost 4 bases, and 17 bases lay between the germline ends. CDR3 length: 14 amino acids. The CDR3 DNA reads as TGTGCCAGCTCTCAGGATAGCCATCGAGAGACCCAGTACTTC. Translating it yields CASSQDSHRETQYF.

This clonotype was recorded many times. The rearrangement uses TRBV5-5 and TRBJ2-5, with 12 nucleotides matching TRBD2. Germline V lookup: CDR1 SGHKS, CDR2 YYEKEE (reference sequence). The J segment lost 3 bases and the V segment lost 4 bases, leaving 7 bases of the junction unmatched. This CDR3 contains 16 residues. This chain's CDR3 is CASSPPLAGGKETQYF. In nucleotides, the CDR3 is TGTGCCAGCAGCCCGCCACTAGCGGGAGGAAAAGAGACCCAGTACTTC.

This clonotype was seen only a few times. V and J are TRBV29-1 and TRBJ1-2; D gene uncertain. Germline V gene data show CDR1 as SQVTM and CDR2 as ANQGSEA. This CDR3 spans 12 amino acids. V gave up 4 bases and J gave up 5 bases, with 11 bases separating them. The CDR3 loop reads CSVGGQEYGYTF. CDR3 sequence (DNA): TGCAGCGTTGGCGGCCAGGAATATGGCTACACCTTC.

This clonotype was recorded many times. V is TRBV10-3 and J is TRBJ1-5, with 9 bases fitting TRBD1. V was pared by 3 bases and J by 6 bases, with 9 bases of the junction left unmatched. CDR3 length: 16 residues. In germline, CDR1 is ENHRY, CDR2 SYGVKD. The CDR3 spells CAISDQDRGVGQPQHF. The CDR3 bases are TGTGCCATCAGTGACCAGGACAGGGGCGTAGGTCAGCCCCAGCATTTT.

Many counts were recorded for this clonotype. As DNA, the CDR3 is TGCAGTGCTAGAGATATGGCTAGCGGGAGGGGTGAGCAGTTCTTC. Its translation is CSARDMASGRGEQFF. The chain employs TRBV20-1 and TRBJ2-1; 12 nucleotides align to TRBD2. V lost 0 bases, J lost 9 bases, and 6 bases stayed unmatched. CDR1 and CDR2 from the germline V gene are DFQATT and SNEGSKA (reference sequence). This CDR3 has 15 residues.

V usage is TRBV20-1 and J usage is TRBJ2-2; D might be TRBD1 or TRBD2, each matching 5 bases. Per the germline V gene, CDR1 is DFQATT and CDR2 is SNEGSKA (reference sequence). The germline V and J ends were trimmed by 5 bases and 0 bases, with 10 bases remaining between them. The CDR3 sequence is 14 residues long. CDR3 in DNA: TGCAGTGCTTGGGACCTCTCGAACACCGGGGAGCTGTTTTTT. Protein sequence: CSAWDLSNTGELFF.

Many counts were recorded for this clonotype. The chain links TRBV27 to TRBJ2-7; the D gene could be TRBD1 or TRBD2 (5 bases each). V lost 3 bases and J 1 base, leaving 10 bases between the germline ends. Germline V CDR1 and CDR2: MNHEY, SMNVEV (reference sequence). This CDR3 has 14 residues. The CDR3 reads CASSFRGRSYEQYF. Here the CDR3 DNA reads TGTGCCAGCAGTTTCCGGGGACGGTCCTACGAGCAGTACTTC.

Remarks on this clonotype: This may be a read error, as it is one base from a much larger clone. This rearrangement joins TRBV4-1 to TRBJ2-7, with unresolved D. Germline V gene data show CDR1 as MGHRA and CDR2 as YSYEKL. The CDR3 is 14 amino acids. CDR3 amino acids: CASSPIGASYEQCF. The CDR3 nucleotides read TGCGCCAGCAGCCCCATAGGAGCCAGCTACGAGCAGTGCTTC.

The CDR3 nucleotides are TGCAGTGCTAGAAGTCGGACCCTTTACGAGCAGTACTTC. Its translation: CSARSRTLYEQYF. The J gene is TRBJ2-7, the V gene TRBV20-1, with D hard to call. The CDR3 runs to 13 residues. CDR1 and CDR2 from the germline V gene are DFQATT and SNEGSKA (reference sequence). V was cut by 2 bases and J by 4 bases, with 12 bases left in between.

In its sample, this clonotype was seen a few times. This chain links TRBV15 with TRBJ1-5, with D uncertain. Per the germline V gene, CDR1 is LNHNV and CDR2 is YYDKDF (reference sequence). This CDR3 spans 15 amino acids. The germline V and J ends were trimmed by 1 base and 1 base, with 8 bases remaining between them. The chain's CDR3 is CATSRGQISNQPQHF. CDR3 DNA sequence: TGTGCCACCAGCAGAGGGCAGATCAGCAATCAGCCCCAGCATTTT.

This clonotype was counted ten times or more. This chain uses TRBV28 with TRBJ1-2; no definite D call. The CDR3 has 15 amino acids. V lost 4 bases, J lost 6 bases, and 18 bases lay in between. Germline CDR1 is MDHEN and CDR2 is SYDVKM. CDR3 sequence: CASSSNGRETNGYTF. As DNA, the CDR3 is TGTGCCAGCAGTTCCAACGGACGGGAAACTAATGGCTACACCTTC.

Comment on this clonotype: A read error is possible here, since a much larger clone lies one base away. The J gene is TRBJ1-4, the V gene TRBV3-1, with a weak D call TRBD1 (5 bases). Germline V gene data show CDR1 as LGHDT and CDR2 as YNNKEL (reference sequence). This CDR3 comprises 16 residues. The CDR3: CTSSQEVLQGNEKLIF. CDR3 nucleotides: TGTACCAGCAGCCAAGAAGTCTTGCAGGGTAATGAAAAACTGATTTTT.

The chain uses TRBV29-1 and TRBJ1-2; 9 positions agree with TRBD1. V lost 6 bases, J lost 6 bases, and 8 bases stayed unmatched. Germline CDR1 reads SQVTM; CDR2 reads ANQGSEA. This CDR3 has 13 amino acids. The CDR3 region is CSVRGQGVNGYTF. CDR3 coding DNA: TGCAGCGTGCGGGGACAGGGTGTAAATGGCTACACCTTC. The whole variable domain, remainder taken from reference TRBV29-1 and TRBJ1-2, is SAVISQKPSRDICQRGTSLTIQCQVDSQVTMMFWYRQQPGQSLTLIATANQGSEATYESGFVIDKFPISRPNLTFSTLTVSNMSPEDSSIYLCSVRGQGVNGYTFGSGTRLTVV.

This clonotype has ten or more counts. The V and J genes are TRBV29-1 and TRBJ2-5; tentatively, D is TRBD2 (5 bases). V was pared by 5 bases and J by 4 bases, with 8 bases between. The CDR3 is made up of 11 amino acids. Per the germline V gene, CDR1 is SQVTM and CDR2 is ANQGSEA. The DNA for the CDR3 is TGCAGCGTTTGGAGGACAGAGACCCAGTACTTC. It translates to CSVWRTETQYF.

This clonotype was observed at least ten times. V gene TRBV20-1 combines with J gene TRBJ2-1; D might be TRBD1 (6 bases). This CDR3 spans 18 amino acids. V was trimmed by 0 bases and J by 4 bases, leaving 22 bases between them. Germline V lookup: CDR1 DFQATT, CDR2 SNEGSKA (reference sequence). DNA of the CDR3: TGCAGTGCTAGAGAGAGAGGGGGTGAAGCGGACTTTTACAATGAGCAGTTCTTC. It codes for CSARERGGEADFYNEQFF.

This clonotype was detected many times. This chain joins TRBV3-1 and TRBJ1-4; maybe TRBD1 (5 bases). CDR3 length: 17 amino acids. V shed 1 base and J shed 0 bases, with 12 bases lying between them. Germline V gene lookup returns CDR1 LGHDT and CDR2 YNNKEL (reference sequence). The CDR3 loop reads CASSQVGGVATNEKLFF. The CDR3 coding sequence is TGTGCCAGCAGCCAAGTTGGAGGGGTTGCAACTAATGAAAAACTGTTTTTT.

This chain links TRBV18 with TRBJ2-1, with D perhaps TRBD2 (6 bases). The CDR3 is 16 residues long. Germline V lookup: CDR1 KGHSH, CDR2 LQKENI. The V and J ends lost 4 bases and 5 bases respectively, with 18 bases between them. Here the CDR3 reads CASSQFPGLDNNEQFF. In nucleotides, the CDR3 is TGTGCCAGCTCACAATTTCCGGGACTGGACAACAATGAGCAGTTCTTC.

The table lists this clonotype with many counts. The chain has TRBV30 and TRBJ1-5; D gene uncertain. Trimming left V 0 bases short and J 8 bases short, with 11 bases between. CDR3 length: 13 amino acids. The V gene's germline CDR1 is GTSNPN and CDR2 SVGIG (reference sequence). The CDR3 is CAWSVGSIKPQHF. The CDR3 DNA sequence: TGTGCCTGGAGTGTAGGAAGCATCAAGCCCCAGCATTTT. Supplemented by reference TRBV30 and TRBJ1-5, the full variable domain reads SQTIHQWPATLVQPVGSPLSLECTVEGTSNPNLYWYRQAAGRGLQLLFYSVGIGQISSEVPQNLSASRPQDRQFILSSKKLLLSDSGFYLCAWSVGSIKPQHFGDGTRLSIL.

The gene calls are TRBV5-1 and TRBJ2-1, with 15 bases that match TRBD2. This CDR3 comprises 16 residues. Germline V CDR1 and CDR2: SGHRS, YFSETQ. The V segment lost 3 bases and the J segment 6 bases; nucleotides outside the gene matches: 4. CDR3 DNA: TGCGCCAGCAGCTCCTCGGGACTAGCGGGGGGCAATGAGCAGTTCTTC. Amino acids: CASSSSGLAGGNEQFF.

The chain recombines TRBV12-3 or TRBV12-4 with TRBJ2-1; D is unclear. V lost 8 bases to trimming and J lost 0 bases, with 20 bases between them. The CDR3 runs 17 residues. Here the CDR3 reads CASSPGGRSSSYNEQFF. CDR3 nucleotides: TGTGCCAGCTCCCCCGGTGGGCGCTCGAGCTCCTACAATGAGCAGTTCTTC.

In its sample, this clonotype was seen many times. The CDR3 region is CAGEGPDGTDTQYF. DNA of the CDR3: TGTGCCGGGGAGGGCCCGGACGGCACAGATACGCAGTATTTT. V gene TRBV2 combines with J gene TRBJ2-3; 7 bases match TRBD2. V shed 11 bases and J 1 base; nucleotides not matched to a gene: 9. Germline V CDR1 and CDR2: SNHLY, FYNNEI. The CDR3 loop spans 14 amino acids.

This clonotype was recorded many times. The V and J genes are TRBV20-1 and TRBJ2-7, with D maybe TRBD1 (6 bases). Trimming removed 5 bases at V and 1 base at J, with 12 bases between. The germline V gene has CDR1 DFQATT and CDR2 SNEGSKA (reference sequence). This CDR3 contains 13 residues. CDR3 sequence (DNA): TGCAGTGCTGGGGGCGGAAAATCCTACGAGCAGTACTTC. Protein sequence: CSAGGGKSYEQYF.

This clonotype has at least ten counts. The CDR3: CSARGRGGKITYNEQFF. For the CDR3, the DNA is TGCAGTGCTAGAGGTCGTGGAGGGAAGATCACCTACAATGAGCAGTTCTTC. V gene TRBV20-1 combines with J gene TRBJ2-1; tentatively, D is TRBD2 (6 bases). The germline V and J ends were trimmed by 1 base and 2 bases, with 18 bases remaining between them. The germline V gene has CDR1 DFQATT and CDR2 SNEGSKA (reference sequence). There are 17 residues in the CDR3.